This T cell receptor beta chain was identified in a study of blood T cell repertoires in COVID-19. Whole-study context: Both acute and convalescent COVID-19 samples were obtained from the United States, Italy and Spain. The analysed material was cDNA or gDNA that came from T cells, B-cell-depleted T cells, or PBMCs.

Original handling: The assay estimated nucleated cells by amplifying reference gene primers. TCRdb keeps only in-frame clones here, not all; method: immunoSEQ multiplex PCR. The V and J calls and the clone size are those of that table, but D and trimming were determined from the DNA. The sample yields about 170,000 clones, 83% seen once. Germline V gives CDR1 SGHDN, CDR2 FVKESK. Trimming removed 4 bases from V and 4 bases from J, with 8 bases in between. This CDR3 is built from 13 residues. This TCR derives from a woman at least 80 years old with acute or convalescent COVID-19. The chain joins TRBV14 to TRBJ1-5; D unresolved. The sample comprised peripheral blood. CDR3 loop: CASSPGGNQPQHF. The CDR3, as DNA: TGTGCCAGCAGCCCAGGCGGGAATCAGCCCCAGCATTTT. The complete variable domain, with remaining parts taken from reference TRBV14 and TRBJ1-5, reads EAGVTQFPSHSVIEKGQTVTLRCDPISGHDNLYWYRRVMGKEIKFLLHFVKESKQDESGMPNNRFLAERTGGTYSTLKVQPAELEDSGVYFCASSPGGNQPQHFGDGTRLSIL.